This is a list of T cell receptor beta chains from one sample in a study of blood T cell repertoires in COVID-19. TCRdb's copy holds only in-frame clones and misses some; the assay was immunoSEQ multiplex PCR. The sample gives more than 250,000 clones, roughly 84% of which show up once; 1% is in the top ten. Sequences were obtained from peripheral blood. The receptors stem from a man between 45 and 60 years old with active or convalescent COVID-19. CDR3s include the opening cysteine and the closing phenylalanine or tryptophan. The D gene is left open where the match is weak. The size entry is marked missing in some rows and otherwise reads once, few, many or a size class.

D gene	clone size	V gene	J gene	CDR3 DNA	CDR3 protein
TRBD1	once	TRBV2	TRBJ1-1	TGTGCCAGCAGCCCACAGGGGTTGAACACTGAAGCTTTCTTT	CASSPQGLNTEAFF
-	-	TRBV18	TRBJ2-1	TGTGCCAGCTCACCCCTCCAGCGCCGCCCCGACTTCTACAATGAGCAGTTCTTC	CASSPLQRRPDFYNEQFF
-	-	TRBV7-9	TRBJ1-6	TGTGCCAGCAGCTTAGGCGGTTCACCCCTCCACTTT	CASSLGGSPLHF
TRBD1	-	TRBV6-5	TRBJ1-5	TGTGCCAGCAGAGCCGTTGAGGACAGGGGTCAGCCCCAGCATTTT	CASRAVEDRGQPQHF
TRBD2	-	TRBV4-3	TRBJ2-7	TGCGCCAGCAGCCAGACTAGCGGGGTTTTATACGAGCAGTACTTC	CASSQTSGVLYEQYF
-	-	TRBV28	TRBJ1-5	TGTGCCAGCAGTTCAATTGACAGAGTATATAGCAATCAGCCCCAGCATTTT	CASSSIDRVYSNQPQHF
-	-	TRBV2	TRBJ2-3	TGTGCCAGCAGTGGCCGGGAGTATACGCAGTATTTT	CASSGREYTQYF
-	-	TRBV5-5	TRBJ1-6	TGTGCCAGCACCTTGAAGGAGGGGCGCAATTCACCCCTCCACTTT	CASTLKEGRNSPLHF
-	-	TRBV19	TRBJ2-2	TGTGCCAGTAGTATGGGGCAGGGGATCGGGGAGCTGTTTTTT	CASSMGQGIGELFF
-	-	TRBV6-5	TRBJ2-7	TGTGCCAGCGCAGCGTTGTCCGAGCAGTACTTC	CASAALSEQYF